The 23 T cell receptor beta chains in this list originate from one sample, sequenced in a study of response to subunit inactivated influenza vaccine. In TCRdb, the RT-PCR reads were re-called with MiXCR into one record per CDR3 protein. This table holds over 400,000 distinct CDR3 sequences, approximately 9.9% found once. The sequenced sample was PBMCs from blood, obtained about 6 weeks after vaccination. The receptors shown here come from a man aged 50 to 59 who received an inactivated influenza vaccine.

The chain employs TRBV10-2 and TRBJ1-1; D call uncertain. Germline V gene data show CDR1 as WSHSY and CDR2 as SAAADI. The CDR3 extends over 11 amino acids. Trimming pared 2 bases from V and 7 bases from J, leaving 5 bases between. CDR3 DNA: TGCGCCAGCAGTGAGAGAGGTGAAGCTTTCTTT. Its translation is CASSERGEAFF.

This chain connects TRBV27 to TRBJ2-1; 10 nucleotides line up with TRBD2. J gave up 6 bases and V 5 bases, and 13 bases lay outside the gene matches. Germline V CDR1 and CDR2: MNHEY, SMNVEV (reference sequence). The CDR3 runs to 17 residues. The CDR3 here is CASSKPRLAGTINEQFF. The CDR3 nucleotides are TGTGCCAGCAGTAAACCGAGACTAGCGGGCACTATCAATGAGCAGTTCTTC.

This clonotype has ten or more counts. CDR3 sequence: CASSLSTDQPQHF. CDR3 coding DNA: TGCGCCAGCAGCTTGTCGACAGATCAGCCCCAGCATTTT. This chain links TRBV5-1 with TRBJ1-5; D is perhaps TRBD1 (5 bases). The germline V gene has CDR1 SGHRS and CDR2 YFSETQ. This CDR3 is built from 13 residues. Deletions cut 1 base from V and 5 bases from J, with 7 bases between.

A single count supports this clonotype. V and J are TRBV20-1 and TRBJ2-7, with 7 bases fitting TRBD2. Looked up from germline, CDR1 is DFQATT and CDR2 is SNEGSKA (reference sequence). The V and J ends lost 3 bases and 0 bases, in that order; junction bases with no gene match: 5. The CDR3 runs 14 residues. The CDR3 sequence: CSASIGGSSYEQYF. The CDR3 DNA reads TGCAGTGCTAGTATCGGGGGGAGCTCCTACGAGCAGTACTTC.

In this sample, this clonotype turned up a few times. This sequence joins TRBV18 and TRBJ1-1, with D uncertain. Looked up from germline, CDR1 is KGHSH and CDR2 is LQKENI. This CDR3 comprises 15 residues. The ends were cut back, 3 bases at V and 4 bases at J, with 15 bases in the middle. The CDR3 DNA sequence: TGTGCCAGCTCACCCCTCGATGGAGGGAGCACTGAAGCTTTCTTT. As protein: CASSPLDGGSTEAFF.

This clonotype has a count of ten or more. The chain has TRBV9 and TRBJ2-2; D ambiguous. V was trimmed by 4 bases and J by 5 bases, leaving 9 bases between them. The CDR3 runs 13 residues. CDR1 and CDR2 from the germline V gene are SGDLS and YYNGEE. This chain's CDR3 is CASSPDDTGELFF. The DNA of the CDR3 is TGTGCCAGCAGCCCCGACGATACCGGGGAGCTGTTTTTT.

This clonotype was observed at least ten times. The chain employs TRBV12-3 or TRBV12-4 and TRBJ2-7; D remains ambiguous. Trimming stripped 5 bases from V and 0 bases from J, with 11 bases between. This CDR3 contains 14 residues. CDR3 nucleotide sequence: TGTGCCAGCAGTCCTCAGGCTCACTCCTACGAGCAGTACTTC. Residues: CASSPQAHSYEQYF.

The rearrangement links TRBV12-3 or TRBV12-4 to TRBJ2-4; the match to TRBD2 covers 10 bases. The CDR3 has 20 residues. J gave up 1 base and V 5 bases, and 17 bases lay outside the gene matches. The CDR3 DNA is TGTGCCAGCAGTCGACGGGGACTAGCGTCACCCTCGGGGGCCAAAAACATTCAGTACTTC. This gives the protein CASSRRGLASPSGAKNIQYF.

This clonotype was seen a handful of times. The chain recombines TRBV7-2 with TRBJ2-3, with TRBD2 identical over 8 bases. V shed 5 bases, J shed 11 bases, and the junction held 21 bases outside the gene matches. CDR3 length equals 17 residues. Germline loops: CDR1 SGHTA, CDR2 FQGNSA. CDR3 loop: CASSGPTSGDVQWGQYF. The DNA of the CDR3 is TGTGCCAGCAGCGGACCCACTAGCGGAGATGTGCAGTGGGGGCAGTATTTT. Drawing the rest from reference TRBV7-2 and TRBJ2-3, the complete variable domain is GAGVSQSPSNKVTEKGKDVELRCDPISGHTALYWYRQSLGQGLEFLIYFQGNSAPDKSGLPSDRFSAERTGGSVSTLTIQRTQQEDSAVYLCASSGPTSGDVQWGQYFGPGTRLTVL.

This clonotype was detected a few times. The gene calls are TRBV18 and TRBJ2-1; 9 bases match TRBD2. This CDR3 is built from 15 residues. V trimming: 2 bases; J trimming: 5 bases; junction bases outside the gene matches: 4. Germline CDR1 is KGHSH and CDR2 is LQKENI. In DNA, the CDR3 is TGTGCCAGCTCACCAAGAATAGCGGGGGACAATGAGCAGTTCTTC. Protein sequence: CASSPRIAGDNEQFF.

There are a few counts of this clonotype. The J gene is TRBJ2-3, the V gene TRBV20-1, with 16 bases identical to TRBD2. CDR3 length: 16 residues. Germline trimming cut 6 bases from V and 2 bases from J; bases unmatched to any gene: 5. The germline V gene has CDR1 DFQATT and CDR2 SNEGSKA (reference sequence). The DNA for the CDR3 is TGCAGTGCAAGCGGGACTAGCGGGGGGGACACAGATACGCAGTATTTT. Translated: CSASGTSGGDTDTQYF.

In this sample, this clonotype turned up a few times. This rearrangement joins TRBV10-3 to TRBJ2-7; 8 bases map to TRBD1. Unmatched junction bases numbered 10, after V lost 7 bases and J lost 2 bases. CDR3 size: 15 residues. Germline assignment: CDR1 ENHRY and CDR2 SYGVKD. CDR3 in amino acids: CAIKTLDRAPYEQYF. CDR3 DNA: TGTGCCATCAAAACCCTGGACAGGGCACCCTACGAGCAGTACTTC.

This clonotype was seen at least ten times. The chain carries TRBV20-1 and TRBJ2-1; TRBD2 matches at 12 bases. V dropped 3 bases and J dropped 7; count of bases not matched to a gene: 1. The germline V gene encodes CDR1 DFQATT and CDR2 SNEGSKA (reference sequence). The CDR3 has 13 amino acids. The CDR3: CSASGLAGNEQFF. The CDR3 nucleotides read TGCAGTGCTAGTGGACTAGCGGGGAATGAGCAGTTCTTC.

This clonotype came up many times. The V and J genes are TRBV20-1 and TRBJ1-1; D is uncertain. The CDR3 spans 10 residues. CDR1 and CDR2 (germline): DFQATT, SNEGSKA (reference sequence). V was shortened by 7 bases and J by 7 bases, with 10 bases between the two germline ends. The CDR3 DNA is TGCAGTGTTAGGACGGTTGAAGCTTTCTTT. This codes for CSVRTVEAFF.

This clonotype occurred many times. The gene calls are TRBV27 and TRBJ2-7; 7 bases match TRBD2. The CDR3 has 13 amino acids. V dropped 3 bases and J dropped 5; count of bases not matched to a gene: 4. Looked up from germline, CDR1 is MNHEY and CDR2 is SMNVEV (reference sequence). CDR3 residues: CASSFSGIHEQYF. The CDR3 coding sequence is TGTGCCAGCAGTTTCAGCGGGATCCACGAGCAGTACTTC.

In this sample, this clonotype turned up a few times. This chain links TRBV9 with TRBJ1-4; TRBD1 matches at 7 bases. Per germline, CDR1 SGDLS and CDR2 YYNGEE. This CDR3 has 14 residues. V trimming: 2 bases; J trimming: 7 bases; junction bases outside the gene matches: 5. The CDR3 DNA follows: TGTGCCAGCAGCGTCGAGGGGGCACGTGAAAAACTGTTTTTT. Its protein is CASSVEGAREKLFF.

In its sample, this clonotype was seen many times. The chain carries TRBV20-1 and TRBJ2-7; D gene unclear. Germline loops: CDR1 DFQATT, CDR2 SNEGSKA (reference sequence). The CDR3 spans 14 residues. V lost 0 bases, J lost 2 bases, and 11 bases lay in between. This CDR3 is CSARDKARTYEQYF. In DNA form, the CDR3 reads TGCAGTGCTAGAGATAAAGCGAGGACCTACGAGCAGTACTTC.

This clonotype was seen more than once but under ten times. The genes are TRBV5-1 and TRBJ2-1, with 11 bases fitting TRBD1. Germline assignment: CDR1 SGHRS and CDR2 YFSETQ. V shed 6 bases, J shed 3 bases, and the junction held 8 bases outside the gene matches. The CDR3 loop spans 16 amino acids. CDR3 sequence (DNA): TGCGCCAGCACCCTAGGACAGGGGGCTAACTACAATGAGCAGTTCTTC. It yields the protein CASTLGQGANYNEQFF.

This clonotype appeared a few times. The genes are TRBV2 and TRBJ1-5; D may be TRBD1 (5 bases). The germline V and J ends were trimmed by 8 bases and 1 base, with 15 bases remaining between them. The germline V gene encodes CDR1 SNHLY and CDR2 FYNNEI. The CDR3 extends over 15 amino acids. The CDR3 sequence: CASAGRGGSNQPQHF. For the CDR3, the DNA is TGTGCCAGCGCGGGGAGGGGAGGAAGCAATCAGCCCCAGCATTTT.

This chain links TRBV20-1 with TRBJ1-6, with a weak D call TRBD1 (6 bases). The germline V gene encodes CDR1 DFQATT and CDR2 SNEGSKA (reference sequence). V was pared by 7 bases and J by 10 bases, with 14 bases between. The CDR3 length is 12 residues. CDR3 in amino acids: CSVRQDTSPLHF. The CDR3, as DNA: TGCAGTGTCCGACAGGACACCTCACCCCTCCACTTT.

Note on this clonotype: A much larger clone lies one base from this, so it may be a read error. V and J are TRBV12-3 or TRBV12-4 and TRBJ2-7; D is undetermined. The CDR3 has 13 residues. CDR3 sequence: CASSPSSEYEQSF. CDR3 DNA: TGTGCCAGCAGTCCCTCGTCCGAGTACGAGCAGTCCTTC.

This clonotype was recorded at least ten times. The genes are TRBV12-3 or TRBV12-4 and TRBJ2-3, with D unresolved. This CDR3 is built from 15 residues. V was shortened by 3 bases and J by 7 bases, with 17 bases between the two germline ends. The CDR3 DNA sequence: TGTGCCAGCAGTTTTGAACAGCTACACACGTATACGCAGTATTTT. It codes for CASSFEQLHTYTQYF.

CDR3 region: CASSQDRVPNTGELFF. In DNA, the CDR3 is TGCGCCAGCAGCCAAGACAGGGTTCCGAACACCGGGGAGCTGTTTTTT. The V gene is TRBV4-3, the J gene TRBJ2-2; TRBD1 is a possible D gene (5 bases). This CDR3 is built from 16 residues. Trimming removed 0 bases from V and 0 bases from J, with 8 bases in between. Germline CDR1 and CDR2: LGHNA and YSLEER.